This TCR beta chain emerged from a study of technical replicates of blood from a few donors. Assay used: immunoSEQ multiplex PCR; TCRdb lists only in-frame clones, some missing. The data hold tens of thousands of clones, with around 94% observed a single time. The CDR3 sequence is 15 residues long. Trimming left V 0 bases short and J 2 bases short, with 12 bases between. The germline gives CDR1 SGHRS, CDR2 YFSETQ. This clone was detected once. Other DNA sequences in the sample encode the same CDR3. This TCR was sampled from a human donor in good health. Sequences were obtained from T cells isolated from PBMCs. The chain has TRBV5-1 and TRBJ2-7; tentatively, D is TRBD2 (6 bases). CDR3 amino acids: CASSLAVSGAYEQYF. The CDR3 DNA reads TGCGCCAGCAGCTTGGCCGTTAGCGGAGCCTACGAGCAGTACTTC.